A selection of T cell receptor beta chains follows, all from one sample in a study of OX40 agonist ivuxolimab in advanced cancers. Some clones are missing from TCRdb's copy, which holds only in-frame ones; the method was immunoSEQ multiplex PCR. Of roughly 75,000 clones in the sample, 86% were seen once. Sequenced material: CD4+ or CD8+ T cells sorted from blood, taken in a trial of the OX40 agonist ivuxolimab. These receptors all come from an adult with an advanced solid tumor such as melanoma, head and neck, liver or kidney cancer. The conserved cysteine and the conserved F or W are not part of the CDR3 here. The size entry is marked missing in some rows and otherwise reads once, few, many or a size class.

>.|TRBV7-6|TRBJ2-5
ASSSPGGLAELTQY
>.|TRBV28|TRBJ1-4
ASSPGQHNEKLF
>.|TRBV10-3|TRBJ2-7
AISEGLAGDYEQY
>.|TRBV4-2|TRBJ2-7
ASSQFSQKAAEQY
>.|TRBV5-4|TRBJ2-7
ASSPTGGRAYEQY
>.|TRBV5-4|.
ASSSQGYSYEQY
>.|TRBV9|TRBJ2-1
ASSVGTSGRTYNEQF
>.|TRBV5-1|TRBJ1-2
ASSFAGQGAVYGYT
>.|TRBV6-6|TRBJ1-2
ASSGSDSNLYGYT
>once|TRBV2|TRBJ2-1
ASNGQGSYNEQF
>.|TRBV19|TRBJ1-1
ASSDWSTAEAF
>.|TRBV28|TRBJ1-3
ASSPRGGSGNTIY
>.|TRBV7-2|TRBJ2-6
GTGTPSGANVLT
>.|TRBV7-2|TRBJ2-7
ASSLGRNYEQY
>.|TRBV7-8|TRBJ2-2
AGSLARSRGTGELF
>.|TRBV5-4|TRBJ2-2
ASSHLQGAGTGELF
>.|TRBV11-2|TRBJ2-1
ASSLQAGASLAQF
>.|TRBV30|TRBJ1-2
AWSDSSGGYT
>few|TRBV21-1|TRBJ1-5
ASSKCSVNRVGNQPQH
>.|TRBV5-1|TRBJ2-1
ASRIATGTGNNEQF
>.|TRBV27|TRBJ1-2
ASSPYWRPSLNYGYT
>.|TRBV7-9|TRBJ2-7
ASSLEGLSEQY
>.|TRBV27|TRBJ2-5
ASSPRAKDYETQY
>once|TRBV6-4|TRBJ2-3
ASSGQAKDTQY
>.|TRBV4-2|TRBJ2-7
ASSQEQQQY
>.|TRBV12-5|TRBJ2-1
ASGTLINEQF
>.|TRBV5-8|TRBJ2-5
ASSLGGRGIQETQY
>.|TRBV9|TRBJ2-1
ASSQTGGFYNEQF
>.|TRBV28|TRBJ1-4
ASRVTGNEKLF